This entry lists 28 T cell receptor beta chains sequenced from one sample in a study of blood T cell repertoires in COVID-19. Clones were sequenced by immunoSEQ multiplex PCR, and TCRdb holds only the in-frame ones, with some missing. The table shows about 360,000 clones, with approximately 86% occurring only once. Material for sequencing was peripheral blood. These TCRs come from a woman aged 55-70 years with COVID-19, enrolled during active disease.

CDR3 nucleotides: TGTGCCAGCAGCCCGGGGTCAGGGACAGGATCTGGAAACACCATATATTTT. Protein product: CASSPGSGTGSGNTIYF. This chain connects TRBV11-3 to TRBJ1-3; TRBD1 matches 8 bases. Germline lookup yields CDR1 SGHNT and CDR2 YENEEA. J gave up 1 base and V 5 bases, and 10 bases lay outside the gene matches. The CDR3 has 17 residues.

This sequence joins TRBV6-6 and TRBJ2-7; no clear D gene. V gave up 2 bases and J gave up 2 bases, with 13 bases separating them. The germline V gene encodes CDR1 MNHNY and CDR2 SVGAGI (reference sequence). This CDR3 has 15 amino acids. The CDR3 spells CASSYKASRTYEQYF. The CDR3 DNA follows: TGTGCCAGCAGTTACAAAGCGAGCAGAACCTACGAGCAGTACTTC.

There are many counts of this clone. The chain has TRBV5-1 and TRBJ1-6; D remains unclear. This CDR3 is 14 amino acids long. V dropped 1 base and J dropped 6 bases, with 8 bases sitting between them. Germline V gene data show CDR1 as SGHRS and CDR2 as YFSETQ. Written as DNA, the CDR3 is TGCGCCAGCAGCTTGCCGGGGATTAATTCACCCCTCCACTTT. Translated: CASSLPGINSPLHF.

V gene TRBV18 combines with J gene TRBJ2-5, with D perhaps TRBD2 (5 bases). CDR1 and CDR2 (germline): KGHSH, LQKENI. The CDR3 is 17 amino acids. Deletions cut 3 bases from V and 1 base from J, with 18 bases between. The CDR3 DNA is TGTGCCAGCTCACCGACGGGTGGGAGTGCCGGCCAAGAGACCCAGTACTTC. Amino acid sequence: CASSPTGGSAGQETQYF.

The V gene is TRBV18, the J gene TRBJ2-7; D uncertain. The CDR3 totals 13 residues. Trimming removed 2 bases at V and 1 base at J, with 6 bases between. Per germline, CDR1 KGHSH and CDR2 LQKENI. CDR3 protein: CASSPSQSYEQYF. The CDR3 DNA reads TGTGCCAGCTCACCATCTCAGTCCTACGAGCAGTACTTC.

This rearrangement joins TRBV11-2 to TRBJ2-7; TRBD1 aligns across 7 bases. J gave up 6 bases and V 6 bases, and 8 bases lay outside the gene matches. Germline lookup yields CDR1 SGHAT and CDR2 FQNNGV. This CDR3 spans 13 amino acids. DNA for the CDR3: TGTGCCAGCAGTTTTACAGGGGCTACCGAGCAGTACTTC. This translates into CASSFTGATEQYF.

The chain couples TRBV7-9 to TRBJ1-1, with 11 bases matching TRBD1. Germline V lookup: CDR1 SEHNR, CDR2 FQNEAQ (reference sequence). This CDR3 is built from 14 residues. The J segment lost 5 bases and the V segment lost 6 bases, leaving 5 bases of the junction unmatched. The CDR3 spells CASSWTGGFTEAFF. The DNA of the CDR3 is TGTGCCAGCAGTTGGACAGGGGGCTTTACTGAAGCTTTCTTT.

V usage is TRBV19 and J usage is TRBJ1-2; D gene ambiguous. This CDR3 is built from 14 residues. CDR1 LNHDA and CDR2 SQIVND come from the germline V gene (reference sequence). The V end was cut by 3 bases, the J end by 5 bases, with 13 bases between. This CDR3 reads CASSIPMGVYGYTF. The CDR3 region has the DNA TGTGCCAGTAGTATCCCTATGGGAGTGTATGGCTACACCTTC.

The J gene is TRBJ2-7, the V gene TRBV11-3; 8 bases match TRBD1. V lost 5 bases and J lost 4; bases outside the gene matches: 10. The CDR3 spans 15 residues. Germline lookup yields CDR1 SGHNT and CDR2 YENEEA. This CDR3 reads CASSPRTGTKYEQYF. The CDR3 bases are TGTGCCAGCAGCCCACGGACAGGGACAAAGTACGAGCAGTACTTC.

The J gene is TRBJ1-2, the V gene TRBV4-3; maybe TRBD1 (6 bases). Trimming shortened V by 3 bases and J by 4 bases, and 18 bases separated the two germline ends. There are 16 residues in the CDR3. Germline V gene sequence: CDR1 LGHNA, CDR2 YSLEER. CDR3 bases: TGCGCCAGCAGCCAGCTCACGGACAGCCCTATCTATGGCTACACCTTC. Its protein is CASSQLTDSPIYGYTF.

This clone was found once. V gene TRBV9 combines with J gene TRBJ2-3; a possible D gene is TRBD1 (6 bases). The V end lost 4 bases, the J end lost 2 bases, and 11 bases lay between the germline ends. The CDR3 has 14 residues. CDR1 is SGDLS and CDR2 is YYNGEE in the germline V gene. The CDR3 DNA reads TGTGCCAGCAGCCCCGGGGACATCACAGATACGCAGTATTTT. Its protein product is CASSPGDITDTQYF.

The chain couples TRBV4-2 to TRBJ2-7; D perhaps matches TRBD1 (6 bases). V gave up 1 base and J gave up 4 bases, with 11 bases separating them. Germline CDR1 and CDR2: LGHNA and YNFKEQ. This CDR3 has 14 amino acids. In nucleotides, the CDR3 is TGTGCCAGCAGCCAAGGGACAGCGGATTACGAGCAGTACTTC. This gives the protein CASSQGTADYEQYF.

This clone has only a few counts. This rearrangement joins TRBV6-1 to TRBJ2-1, with D possibly being TRBD1 (5 bases). Germline lookup yields CDR1 MNHNS and CDR2 SASEGT. The CDR3 has 15 residues. V lost 3 bases and J lost 10, with 19 bases in between. The CDR3 DNA is TGTGCCAGCAGTGAGGGGCCAACTCCGAGCGAGGAGCAGTTCTTC. Protein: CASSEGPTPSEEQFF.

This chain links TRBV27 with TRBJ2-5; TRBD1 agrees at 8 bases. The germline V gene has CDR1 MNHEY and CDR2 SMNVEV (reference sequence). J gave up 2 bases and V 6 bases, and 5 bases lay outside the gene matches. The CDR3 sequence is 14 residues long. The CDR3 loop is CASSPQGDQETQYF. The DNA for the CDR3 is TGTGCCAGCAGCCCACAGGGGGATCAAGAGACCCAGTACTTC.

The chain couples TRBV5-4 to TRBJ2-3, with D possibly matching TRBD1 (5 bases). The length of the CDR3 is 15 residues. The V end was cut by 0 bases, the J end by 4 bases, with 12 bases between. Germline CDR1 reads SGHNT; CDR2 reads YYREEE (reference sequence). The CDR3 protein is CASSLVKVGADTQYF. In DNA, the CDR3 is TGTGCCAGCAGCTTGGTGAAAGTAGGGGCAGATACGCAGTATTTT.

This chain connects TRBV9 to TRBJ1-5, with TRBD1 matching 7 bases. The germline V gene encodes CDR1 SGDLS and CDR2 YYNGEE. J was trimmed by 8 bases and V by 9 bases; bases with no gene match: 14. This CDR3 has 14 amino acids. This CDR3 reads CATRDSYPGEPQHF. The DNA for the CDR3 is TGTGCCACACGGGACAGTTATCCAGGGGAGCCCCAGCATTTT.

The chain is built from TRBV6-1 and TRBJ1-1; no firm D call. Trimming removed 2 bases at V and 4 bases at J, with 14 bases between. CDR3 size: 15 residues. Germline lookup yields CDR1 MNHNS and CDR2 SASEGT. The CDR3 nucleotides are TGTGCCAGCAGTGAATACCCCGGGTTCCCCACTGAAGCTTTCTTT. Encoded protein: CASSEYPGFPTEAFF.

This clone was detected once. The J gene is TRBJ2-2, the V gene TRBV5-4; 8 positions match TRBD2. The V segment lost 3 bases and the J segment 6 bases; nucleotides outside the gene matches: 4. Germline loops: CDR1 SGHNT, CDR2 YYREEE (reference sequence). CDR3 length: 14 residues. Here the CDR3 DNA reads TGTGCCAGCAGCTCCGGGGGGGCCGCCGGGGAGCTGTTTTTT. Translation gives CASSSGGAAGELFF. The entire variable domain, with the rest obtained from reference TRBV5-4 and TRBJ2-2, is as follows: ETGVTQSPTHLIKTRGQQVTLRCSSQSGHNTVSWYQQALGQGPQFIFQYYREEENGRGNFPPRFSGLQFPNYSSELNVNALELDDSALYLCASSSGGAAGELFFGEGSRLTVL.

The V gene is TRBV2, the J gene TRBJ1-6; 7 nucleotides agree with TRBD1. Germline V gene sequence: CDR1 SNHLY, CDR2 FYNNEI. The CDR3 length is 15 residues. The junction had 9 bases not matched to a gene; V was cut back by 6 bases and J by 7 bases. The CDR3 coding sequence is TGTGCCAGCAGACCCCGGACAGGAGGGAATTCACCCCTCCACTTT. Protein product: CASRPRTGGNSPLHF. Full variable domain (missing parts from reference TRBV2 and TRBJ1-6): EPEVTQTPSHQVTQMGQEVILRCVPISNHLYFYWYRQILGQKVEFLVSFYNNEISEKSEIFDDQFSVERPDGSNFTLKIRSTKLEDSAMYFCASRPRTGGNSPLHFGNGTRLTVT.

This clone came up once. This chain joins TRBV19 and TRBJ2-3; the match to TRBD1 covers 7 bases. The junction had 5 bases not matched to a gene; V was cut back by 5 bases and J by 0 bases. This CDR3 contains 15 residues. CDR1 LNHDA and CDR2 SQIVND come from the germline V gene (reference sequence). Here the CDR3 reads CASSPTGPSTDTQYF. The CDR3 nucleotides read TGTGCCAGTAGTCCGACAGGGCCTAGCACAGATACGCAGTATTTT.

The chain couples TRBV11-3 to TRBJ2-1; 9 bases are shared with TRBD2. The length of the CDR3 is 17 residues. The germline V gene has CDR1 SGHNT and CDR2 YENEEA. V trimming: 0 bases; J trimming: 4 bases; junction bases outside the gene matches: 7. The CDR3 DNA is TGTGCCAGCAGCTTAGATCTGAGCGGGGGGCTGTACAATGAGCAGTTCTTC. It is translated as CASSLDLSGGLYNEQFF.

The V gene is TRBV4-2, the J gene TRBJ2-7; D perhaps matches TRBD2 (7 bases). The V end was cut by 0 bases, the J end by 0 bases, with 18 bases between. The CDR3 runs to 18 residues. In germline, CDR1 is LGHNA, CDR2 YNFKEQ. The CDR3 DNA is TGTGCCAGCAGCCAAGATAGGGGGAGGGGGGCGAGCTCCTACGAGCAGTACTTC. Protein sequence: CASSQDRGRGASSYEQYF.

The chain recombines TRBV9 with TRBJ2-5; TRBD1 matches at 8 bases. Per germline, CDR1 SGDLS and CDR2 YYNGEE. The CDR3 spans 16 residues. V was clipped by 5 bases and J by 1 base; unmatched bases: 10. This CDR3 is CASSSQGAGGQETQYF. In DNA, the CDR3 is TGTGCCAGCAGTTCCCAGGGGGCCGGGGGCCAAGAGACCCAGTACTTC. Using reference TRBV9 and TRBJ2-5 for the parts outside the CDR3, the full variable domain is DSGVTQTPKHLITATGQRVTLRCSPRSGDLSVYWYQQSLDQGLQFLIQYYNGEERAKGNILERFSAQQFPDLHSELNLSSLELGDSALYFCASSSQGAGGQETQYFGPGTRLLVL.

This chain joins TRBV7-9 and TRBJ2-6; TRBD1 agrees at 8 bases. The ends lost 3 bases at V and 0 bases at J; junction bases unmatched: 4. Germline CDR1 reads SEHNR; CDR2 reads FQNEAQ (reference sequence). There are 17 residues in the CDR3. CDR3 DNA sequence: TGTGCCAGCAGCTTTGGGACAGGCCACTCTGGGGCCAACGTCCTGACTTTC. It translates to CASSFGTGHSGANVLTF.

This sequence joins TRBV4-1 and TRBJ1-4; 7 nucleotides match TRBD1. The J segment lost 0 bases and the V segment lost 4 bases, leaving 5 bases of the junction unmatched. Germline CDR1 is MGHRA and CDR2 is YSYEKL. CDR3 length: 16 amino acids. The chain's CDR3 is CASSPSQGATNEKLFF. The DNA for the CDR3 is TGCGCCAGCAGCCCTTCGCAGGGGGCAACTAATGAAAAACTGTTTTTT.

This clone has only a few counts. The rearrangement joins TRBV5-1 to TRBJ2-2; 9 bases agree with TRBD1. The CDR3 extends over 14 amino acids. CDR1 is SGHRS, CDR2 YFSETQ, per germline. J lost 4 bases, V lost 7 bases, and 5 bases had no gene match. The CDR3 protein is CASARDRATGELFF. The CDR3 DNA is TGCGCCAGCGCGAGGGACAGGGCCACCGGGGAGCTGTTTTTT.

This clone was picked up a small number of times. The V call is TRBV7-9, the J call TRBJ2-7; a possible D gene is TRBD1 (6 bases). The ends were cut back, 5 bases at V and 3 bases at J, with 14 bases in the middle. This CDR3 contains 14 residues. Germline CDR1 SEHNR, CDR2 FQNEAQ (reference sequence). CDR3 sequence reads: CASSPSRDNYEQYF. CDR3 coding DNA: TGTGCCAGCAGCCCTAGCCGGGACAACTACGAGCAGTACTTC.

In its sample, this clone was seen a few times. The gene calls are TRBV20-1 and TRBJ1-2, with D possibly matching TRBD1 (5 bases). The germline V gene encodes CDR1 DFQATT and CDR2 SNEGSKA (reference sequence). The CDR3 is made up of 13 amino acids. Trimming removed 3 bases from V and 2 bases from J, with 10 bases in between. The CDR3 coding sequence is TGCAGTGCTAGTCCCCAGGGCAACTATGGCTACACCTTC. Amino acids: CSASPQGNYGYTF.